The rows below give T cell receptor beta chains drawn from one sample of a study of Ad26.COV2.S vaccination and SARS-CoV-2 variants. Only in-frame clones appear in the TCRdb table, and some are missing; sequencing was by immunoSEQ multiplex PCR. The sample holds 300,000 to 350,000 clones, roughly 90% seen once. The input for sequencing was peripheral blood, taken in a trial of Ad26.COV2.S vaccine versus placebo. Every receptor here comes from a person between 18 and 59 years old who received the Ad26.COV2.S COVID-19 vaccine or a placebo. Each CDR3 is given with its conserved first and last residue. Fields, in order: D gene, V gene, clone size, J gene, CDR3 DNA, CDR3 protein. A D gene is named only where the DNA matches it firmly. Only some rows state a clone size, as once, few, many or a class for expanded clones.

D gene: -; V gene: TRBV4-3; clone size: -; J gene: TRBJ1-5; CDR3 DNA: TGCGCCAGCAGCCAAGACCGGACGGGAAGTAGGCAGCCCCAGCATTTT; CDR3 protein: CASSQDRTGSRQPQHF
D gene: TRBD1; V gene: TRBV9; clone size: -; J gene: TRBJ1-2; CDR3 DNA: TGTGCCAGCAGCGACAGGGGCTTAGCTAACTATGGCTACACCTTC; CDR3 protein: CASSDRGLANYGYTF
D gene: TRBD1; V gene: TRBV5-6; clone size: -; J gene: TRBJ1-1; CDR3 DNA: TGTGCCAGCAGGATCACAGGGGTTGGGTACACTGAAGCTTTCTTT; CDR3 protein: CASRITGVGYTEAFF
D gene: TRBD1; V gene: TRBV19; clone size: -; J gene: TRBJ1-1; CDR3 DNA: TGTGCCAGTAAGGGGGCCCAGGGCACTGAAGCTTTCTTT; CDR3 protein: CASKGAQGTEAFF
D gene: -; V gene: TRBV5-1; clone size: -; J gene: TRBJ2-5; CDR3 DNA: TGCGCCAGCAGCTTGCGGGGGGCCCAAGAGACCCAGTACTTC; CDR3 protein: CASSLRGAQETQYF
D gene: -; V gene: TRBV7-9; clone size: once; J gene: TRBJ2-1; CDR3 DNA: TGTGCCAGCAGCTTAATATTGAAGACTCAGAGCCAGGAGCAGTTCTTC; CDR3 protein: CASSLILKTQSQEQFF
D gene: -; V gene: TRBV10-2; clone size: -; J gene: TRBJ1-6; CDR3 DNA: TGCGCCAGCAGTGGGGCAGGTTATAATTCACCCCTCCACTTT; CDR3 protein: CASSGAGYNSPLHF
D gene: -; V gene: TRBV9; clone size: -; J gene: TRBJ1-1; CDR3 DNA: TGTGCCAGCAGCGTCGACGTCTACACTGAAGCTTTCTTT; CDR3 protein: CASSVDVYTEAFF
D gene: TRBD2; V gene: TRBV6-6; clone size: -; J gene: TRBJ2-1; CDR3 DNA: TGTGCCAGCAAAGAAGTGGGGGGGGGCAATGAGCAGTTCTTC; CDR3 protein: CASKEVGGGNEQFF
D gene: -; V gene: TRBV5-6; clone size: -; J gene: TRBJ1-2; CDR3 DNA: TGTGCCAGCAGCTTTGAGAGAAACTATGGCTACACCTTC; CDR3 protein: CASSFERNYGYTF
D gene: -; V gene: TRBV29-1; clone size: few; J gene: TRBJ1-2; CDR3 DNA: TGCAGCGTTGAAGATCCGACTCTGGGCTACACCTTC; CDR3 protein: CSVEDPTLGYTF
D gene: -; V gene: TRBV20-1; clone size: -; J gene: TRBJ1-1; CDR3 DNA: TGCAGTGCTAGTTACCAGAACACTGAAGCTTTCTTT; CDR3 protein: CSASYQNTEAFF
D gene: TRBD2; V gene: TRBV7-2; clone size: -; J gene: TRBJ2-1; CDR3 DNA: TGTGCCAGCAGCTCACGACTAGCGGAACACTACAATGAGCAGTTCTTC; CDR3 protein: CASSSRLAEHYNEQFF